The entry that follows covers one T cell receptor (beta chain) sequence. Without the conserved terminal phenylalanine or tryptophan, this CDR3 likely stems from a read error. No DNA is shown, since the ends of the CDR3 on it are uncertain; the CDR3 is the one TCRdb lists. This entry comes from a study of CD8+CD57+ T cells in acquired aplastic anemia. The authors sequenced patients whose flow cytometry had shown CD8+CD57+ cell expansion. It was genomic DNA that served as the template for profiling TCR beta VDJ and CDR3. Via MiXCR, TCRdb re-called the reads, giving one row per CDR3 protein. This sample yields roughly 250,000 distinct CDR3 sequences, of which 82% are seen a single time; approximately 42% belongs to the top ten. The CDR3 is 13 amino acids long, termini counted. Germline loops: CDR1 SEHNR, CDR2 FQNEAQ (reference sequence).

This TCR was recovered from a human donor with aplastic anemia. The chain recombines TRBV7-9 with TRBJ2-1; the table gives TRBD2 as D, unverified against the DNA. Sequenced sample: sorted CD4+, CD8+, or CD8+CD57+ T cells (not recorded which) from PBMCs. The CDR3 is CASSFQLGGRRDE.